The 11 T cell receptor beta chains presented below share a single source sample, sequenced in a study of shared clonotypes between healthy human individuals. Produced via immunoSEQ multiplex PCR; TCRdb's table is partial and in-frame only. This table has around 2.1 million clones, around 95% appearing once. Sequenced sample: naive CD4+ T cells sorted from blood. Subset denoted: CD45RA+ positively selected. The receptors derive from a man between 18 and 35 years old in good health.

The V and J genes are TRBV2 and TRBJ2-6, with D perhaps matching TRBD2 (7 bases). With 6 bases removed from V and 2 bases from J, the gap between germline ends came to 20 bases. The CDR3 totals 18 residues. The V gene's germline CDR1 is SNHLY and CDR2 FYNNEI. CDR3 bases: TGTGCCAGCAGAGGGGGGGTGCTAGGACTAGCTGGGGCCAACGTCCTGACTTTC. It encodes CASRGGVLGLAGANVLTF.

The CDR3 region is CASSTHHRDGNSPLHF. In nucleotides, the CDR3 is TGCGCCAGCAGCACCCACCACCGGGACGGCAATTCACCCCTCCACTTT. The rearrangement joins TRBV5-1 to TRBJ1-6, with a tentative D call TRBD1 (5 bases). The CDR3 contains 16 residues. Trimming left V 4 bases short and J 7 bases short, with 18 bases between. Germline values: CDR1 SGHRS, CDR2 YFSETQ.

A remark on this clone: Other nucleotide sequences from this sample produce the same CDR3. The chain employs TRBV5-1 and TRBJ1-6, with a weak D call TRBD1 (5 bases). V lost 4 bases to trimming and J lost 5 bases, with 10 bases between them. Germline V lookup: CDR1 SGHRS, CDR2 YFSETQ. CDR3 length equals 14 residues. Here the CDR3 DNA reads TGCGCCAGCAGCCCCGGACAAGATAATTCACCCCTCCACTTT. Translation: CASSPGQDNSPLHF.

The chain's CDR3 is CASSYTRQTHNSPLHF. CDR3 DNA: TGTGCCAGCAGTTACACTCGACAGACCCATAATTCACCCCTCCACTTT. This chain uses TRBV6-5 with TRBJ1-6; D might be TRBD1 (5 bases). V was trimmed by 2 bases and J by 5 bases, leaving 13 bases between them. This CDR3 comprises 16 residues. Germline V CDR1 and CDR2: MNHEY, SVGAGI.

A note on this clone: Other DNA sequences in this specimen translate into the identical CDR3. CDR3 in DNA: TGTGCCAGTAGTGGACAGGCCTATCAGCCCCAGCATTTT. Its protein is CASSGQAYQPQHF. The chain is built from TRBV19 and TRBJ1-5, with 7 bases identical to TRBD1. The junction had 3 bases not matched to a gene; V was cut back by 5 bases and J by 5 bases. CDR3 size: 13 residues. Germline values: CDR1 LNHDA, CDR2 SQIVND (reference sequence).

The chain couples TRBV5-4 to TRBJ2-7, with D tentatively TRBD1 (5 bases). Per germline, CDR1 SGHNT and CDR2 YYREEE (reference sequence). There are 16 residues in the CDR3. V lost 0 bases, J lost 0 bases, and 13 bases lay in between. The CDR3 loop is CASSLAPTGSSYEQYF. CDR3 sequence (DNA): TGTGCCAGCAGCTTGGCCCCCACAGGTAGCTCCTACGAGCAGTACTTC.

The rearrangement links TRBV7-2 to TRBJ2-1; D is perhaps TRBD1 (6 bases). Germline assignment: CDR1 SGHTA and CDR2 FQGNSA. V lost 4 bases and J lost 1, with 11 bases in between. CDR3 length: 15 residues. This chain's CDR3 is CASSSRQVSYNEQFF. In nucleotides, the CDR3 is TGTGCCAGCAGCTCCCGACAGGTGTCCTACAATGAGCAGTTCTTC.

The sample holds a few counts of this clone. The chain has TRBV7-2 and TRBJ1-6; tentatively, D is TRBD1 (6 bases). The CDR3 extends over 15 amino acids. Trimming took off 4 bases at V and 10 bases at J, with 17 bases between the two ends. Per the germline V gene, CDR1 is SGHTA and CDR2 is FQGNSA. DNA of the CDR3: TGTGCCAGCAGCTCCCTCGAGCAGGGGAGGTCACCCCTCCACTTT. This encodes CASSSLEQGRSPLHF.

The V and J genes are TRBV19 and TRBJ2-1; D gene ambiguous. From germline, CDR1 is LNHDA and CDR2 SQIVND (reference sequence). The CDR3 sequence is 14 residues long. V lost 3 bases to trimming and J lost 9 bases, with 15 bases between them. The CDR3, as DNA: TGTGCCAGTAGTATTGTCCCCGGATCGGGTGAGCAGTTCTTC. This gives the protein CASSIVPGSGEQFF.

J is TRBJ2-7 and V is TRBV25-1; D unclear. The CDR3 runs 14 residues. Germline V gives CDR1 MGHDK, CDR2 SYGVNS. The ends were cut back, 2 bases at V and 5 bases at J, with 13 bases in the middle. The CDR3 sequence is CASSEPGPPHEQYF. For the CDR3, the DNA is TGTGCCAGCAGTGAACCCGGACCTCCCCACGAGCAGTACTTC.

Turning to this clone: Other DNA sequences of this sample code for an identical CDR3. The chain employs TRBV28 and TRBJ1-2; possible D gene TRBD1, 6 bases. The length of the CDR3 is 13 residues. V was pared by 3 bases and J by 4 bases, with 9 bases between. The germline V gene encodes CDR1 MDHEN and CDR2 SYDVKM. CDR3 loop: CASSLGGGYGYTF. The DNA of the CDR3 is TGTGCCAGCAGTTTGGGAGGGGGCTATGGCTACACCTTC.